The entry below gives a single T cell receptor beta chain sequence along with its context. It has no known antigen specificity. No clone much larger than this one lies a single base away; base qualities are absent. CDR1 and CDR2 are drawn from the germline V gene (reference sequence): SEHNR, FQNEAQ. The CDR3 holds 13 amino acids from the cysteine to the phenylalanine. The kept DNA is CDR3 alone, 39 bases in frame from the first base. V sheds 5 bases and J sheds 5 bases, leaving 12 bases between their ends. The data stem from a study of cytomegalovirus exposure and HLA in healthy donors (dated by TCRdb to 2015 to 2018). Study-level background: An earlier analysis of several hundred of the donors reported 250 to 350 Gb of sequence data and more than 90 million unique TCR beta sequences from roughly 200 million T cells. About 320 gigabases of sequencing data and approximately 80 million unique TCR sequences were included in an early release covering 550 to 650 HLA-typed donors. The genetic ancestry cluster associated with self-reported Caucasian donors included 70% to 85% of the roughly 360 genotyped donors. The study aimed to test whether signatures of past pathogen exposure could be identified by cataloging public T cell receptors. The T cell repertoires of 550 to 850 subjects were profiled by immunosequencing and related to cytomegalovirus serostatus. In addition to the first cohort of 500 to 850 subjects, a separate validation cohort of 120 different subjects was used. To predict cytomegalovirus infection status, the study combined high-throughput TCR immunosequencing, statistical association of individual TCRs with disease status, and machine learning. To study patterns of TCR occurrence, a later analysis re-analyzed previously published TCR beta repertoires from 650 to 750 donors and added high-resolution HLA genotyping. Rather than drawing on any new phenotypic data, the later analysis identified candidate immune exposures from TCR beta sequences and the way those sequences occurred across donors. An earlier analysis of some 500 of the donors applied high-throughput TCR beta sequencing to assess whether each TCR beta V gene segment acted as functional or pseudogenic. Donor age, sex, ethnicity and CMV serostatus were collected together with the repertoire data. A later genetic analysis took genome-wide SNP genotypes for about 65% of the roughly 670 donors and used that subset as a discovery cohort. All discovery cohort repertoires had been generated on a single sequencing platform. Both class I and class II loci were covered by HLA typing, at four-digit resolution. Typing coverage varied by locus: roughly 620-640 donors for A, B, C, DRB1 and DQB1; some 520 for DQA1; over 600 for DPA1; 400 to 480 for DPB1. About five DR-DQ haplotypes were treated as single units for association and clustering because of strong linkage in the cohort. On average, roughly 250,000 unique TCR beta nucleotide sequences were sequenced per donor among some 430 genotyped donors of the cohort, with around 19% of those sequences being non-productive.

Broad study findings and their caveats: A cluster of highly shared sequence variants was judged likely to represent a technical artifact of the sequencing pipeline. Because some donors lacked HLA typing at each locus, the association tests relied only on the typed subset. The 87-base-pair reads could not distinguish some IMGT-functional V segments, including TRBV6-2 and TRBV6-3, so those segments were excluded. According to a later genetic analysis, donors in an Asian-associated ancestry cluster had fewer N-insertions in productive TCRs than the roughly 670-donor mean. In an earlier analysis of several hundred of the donors, most TCR beta V segments were observed in productive rearrangements about 90% or about 30% of the time, broadly matching IMGT annotations. Because counts were too low, around 17 rarely observed V segments, including chromosome 9 orphons, were left out of the earlier analysis of a few hundred of the donors. The study gave a list of around 170 TCR beta chains associated with cytomegalovirus. Linkage disequilibrium might explain the correlated functional status among segregating V segments, but an unknown experimental factor could not be excluded. Most CMV-associated TCR beta chains appeared to be HLA-restricted in a later analysis, and the HLA associations seemed to be driven largely by CMV exposure. In a later analysis, the rate of TCR association differed among HLA loci, with DRB1 alleles having the most associated TCRs and HLA-C alleles having the fewest. It was suggested by the authors that the approach could potentially be generalized to other disease states and immunological phenotypes. A few of the identified cytomegalovirus-associated TCR beta chains were confirmed in vitro to be specific for cytomegalovirus antigens. Sequencing depth was assumed to be roughly uniform across donors in the presence/absence analyses, though that assumption may not hold. CMV serostatus was the only immune exposure information available for the cohort. In both the original and validation cohorts, the classifier was reported to diagnose cytomegalovirus status with high specificity and sensitivity. Compared with equally common non-associated chains, HLA-associated TCR beta chains in a later analysis were more clonally expanded and had lower generation probabilities. This cohort had only TCR beta chains sequenced, and the lack of alpha or paired-chain data limited which features could be detected. V-gene and J-gene trimming of TCR beta chains was associated with a missense DCLRE1C variant in a later genetic analysis, and the association was replicated in an independent cohort. Most TCR sequences were seen in very few donors, while some public TCRs were found in many individuals. A later analysis reported that several top co-occurrence clusters appeared linked to parvovirus B19, influenza, CMV and Epstein-Barr virus. In a later analysis, 15,000 to 20,000 TCR beta sequences were associated with specific HLA alleles at a false discovery rate of 0.05. A further reported finding was that TCR beta sequences accurately predicted the HLA-A and HLA-B alleles for most subjects in the first cohort. When HLA alleles, especially DR and DQ, strongly co-occurred, attributing TCR associations to individual alleles was difficult.

The library was made by the immunoSEQ multiplex PCR assay. For the multiplex PCR, a mixture combining 60 forward primers for TCR Vbeta segments and 13 reverse primers for TCR Jbeta segments was used. Amplification of the CDR3 region of rearranged TCR beta genes was performed with a multiplex PCR assay on genomic DNA. On the Illumina HiSeq System, the amplified TCR beta libraries were sequenced as 87-base-pair reads. The source study handled its data this way. In a later analysis, some 80 million unique TCR beta chains were counted across the approximately 640 repertoires, and roughly 9.9 million of these chains were shared by at least two donors. To remove PCR and sequencing errors, raw reads were error-corrected and collapsed into unique sequences using a nearest-neighbor algorithm that merged closely related sequences. To assign V, D and J gene segments, CDR3 sequences were aligned to IMGT reference sequences. Each retained sequence needed at least a six-nucleotide match to both a V gene segment and a J gene segment. Rearrangements were called productive when the CDR3 lacked stop codons and stayed in frame with V and J; all others were non-productive. Following IMGT convention, CDR3 was defined as the stretch from the second conserved V-encoded cysteine to the conserved J-encoded phenylalanine. In an earlier analysis of roughly 610 of the donors, sequences lacking an unambiguous match to a single V gene segment were excluded. In an earlier analysis of about 590 of the donors, a V segment was called functional when productive rearrangements were above 56.7%, and segregating when the standard deviation between donors exceeded 5%. A statistical classification framework was developed to diagnose cytomegalovirus status using the catalog of TCR beta chain sequences. V and J gene assignment, in a later analysis, came from comparing TCR nucleotide sequences with IMGT/GENE-DB human TR gene sequences. In a later analysis, CDR3 sequences and most-parsimonious VDJ recombination scenarios were assigned using the TCRdist pipeline. In a later analysis, every TCR beta chain was defined by the combination of its CDR3 amino acid sequence and its V-gene family, and reads without a unique V-gene family were dropped. A later analysis removed 592 highly shared, low-generation-probability nucleotide sequences to deal with suspected cross-contamination and a sequencing artifact. For each public chain, a later analysis derived a clonal expansion index from normalized ranks of inferred template counts within each repertoire. A later analysis computed generation probabilities with a VDJ recombination model fitted to out-of-frame rearrangements, and checked the results against IGoR. In a later analysis, hypergeometric tests were used to score TCR-TCR, TCR-HLA and TCR-CMV co-occurrence, with a repertoire-size bias correction applied to TCR pairs. To estimate false discovery rates, a later analysis permuted the HLA or CMV assignments 20 times. In a later analysis, co-occurring TCRs were grouped with DBSCAN, and TCRdist sequence similarity was added when clustering was performed within HLA-allele-positive subsets. Repertoires with fewer than 30,000 or more than 120,000 public chains, plus five repertoires with anomalous nucleotide sharing, were excluded from co-occurrence clustering. TCRdb provides this immuneACCESS table in a form limited to in-frame rearrangements. Some clones are lacking; in checked studies, under half of them reflect an unresolved V gene, and why the rest are absent is not known. That table gives V, J and clone size, and the DNA gave D and trimming. The sample records under 150,000 clones, around four fifths of which are singletons. Clones ranked in the top ten supply about 11% of the sample.

In total, roughly 670 healthy bone marrow donors made up the cohort. All cohort members were sampled while nominally healthy, although unrecorded immune exposures were likely present. The donor was CMV seropositive and was included in the group of approximately 310 seropositive cohort members. Each donor provided a peripheral blood sample, and peripheral blood mononuclear cells were used for TCR beta sequencing. Genomic DNA was extracted from the blood cell samples with the Qiagen DNeasy Blood Extraction Kit. Sequenced sample: PBMCs. This TCR was recovered from a male donor in good health and CMV-seropositive. The rearranged chain carries TRBV7-9 and TRBJ2-5; TRBD2 is possibly the D segment (6 matching bases). The CDR3 sequence is CASSPRGEETQYF. The nucleotide sequence is TGTGCCAGCAGCCCGCGGGGCGAGGAGACCCAGTACTTC.